The source of this T cell receptor beta chain is a study of cytomegalovirus exposure and HLA in healthy donors. Broader study findings: In vitro assays verified that a few CMV-associated chains recognized CMV antigens specifically. In an earlier analysis, about 87% or about 30%: the productive usage of most TCR beta V segments. V- and J-gene trimming in TCR beta was tied to a missense DCLRE1C variant by an analysis performed later. It was approximately 160 TCR beta chains that were listed as cytomegalovirus-associated.

Trimming removed 2 bases from V and 2 bases from J, with 7 bases in between. The CDR3 length is 15 residues. The germline V gene encodes CDR1 MNHEY and CDR2 SVGAGI. Notes on this clone: Its antigen is still unknown.

60 Vbeta and 13 Jbeta primers were used in PCR. TCRdb keeps only in-frame clones here, not all; method: immunoSEQ multiplex PCR. The sample lists over 150,000 clones, 70% to 90% occurring once. Sample: PBMCs. This TCR was recovered from a girl aged 5 to 17 in good health and CMV-seropositive. The V gene is TRBV6-5, the J gene TRBJ1-6, with unresolved D. CDR3 loop: CASSYERAYNSPLHF. The CDR3 DNA reads TGTGCCAGCAGTTACGAGAGGGCCTATAATTCACCCCTCCACTTT.